This TCR beta chain was identified in a study of blood T cell repertoires in COVID-19. Looking at the study overall: Acute and convalescent COVID-19 specimens originated in the United States, Italy and Spain. T cells, B-cell-depleted T cells, or PBMCs supplied cDNA or gDNA.

Authors' data handling: Nucleated cell number was recorded as an estimate derived from reference gene primer amplification. Only in-frame clones appear in the TCRdb table, and some are missing; sequencing was by immunoSEQ multiplex PCR. V and J calls and clone size are as listed in that table; D and trimming were resolved from the DNA. The sample gives about 170,000 clones, around 82% of which show up once; under 3% is in the top ten. Germline V gene sequence: CDR1 SGHTA, CDR2 FQGNSA. With V trimmed by 4 bases and J by 10 bases, 7 bases remained unmatched. This CDR3 is built from 15 residues. The sequencing sample was made of peripheral blood. The genes are TRBV7-2 and TRBJ2-1; 13 bases align to TRBD2. This clonotype was obtained from a human donor with acute or convalescent COVID-19. The donor label of this sample is uncertain. The CDR3 DNA is TGTGCCAGCAGCTCCGGACTAGCGGGAGTAGGGGAGCAGTTCTTC. It yields the protein CASSSGLAGVGEQFF. Filled out from reference TRBV7-2 and TRBJ2-1, the complete variable domain reads GAGVSQSPSNKVTEKGKDVELRCDPISGHTALYWYRQSLGQGLEFLIYFQGNSAPDKSGLPSDRFSAERTGGSVSTLTIQRTQQEDSAVYLCASSSGLAGVGEQFFGPGTRLTVL.